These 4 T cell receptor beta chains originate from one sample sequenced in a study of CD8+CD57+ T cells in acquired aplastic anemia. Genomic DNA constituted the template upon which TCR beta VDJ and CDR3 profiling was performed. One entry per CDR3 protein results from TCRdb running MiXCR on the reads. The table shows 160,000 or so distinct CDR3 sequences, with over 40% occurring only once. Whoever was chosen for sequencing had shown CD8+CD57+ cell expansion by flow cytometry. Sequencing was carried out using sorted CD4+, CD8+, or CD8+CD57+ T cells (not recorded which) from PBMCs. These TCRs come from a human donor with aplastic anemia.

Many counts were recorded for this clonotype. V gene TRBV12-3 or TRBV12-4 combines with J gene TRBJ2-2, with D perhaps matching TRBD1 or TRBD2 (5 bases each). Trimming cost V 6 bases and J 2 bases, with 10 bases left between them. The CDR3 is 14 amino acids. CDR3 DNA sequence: TGTGCCAGCAGGGGACCATTAAACACCGGGGAGCTGTTTTTT. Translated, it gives CASRGPLNTGELFF.

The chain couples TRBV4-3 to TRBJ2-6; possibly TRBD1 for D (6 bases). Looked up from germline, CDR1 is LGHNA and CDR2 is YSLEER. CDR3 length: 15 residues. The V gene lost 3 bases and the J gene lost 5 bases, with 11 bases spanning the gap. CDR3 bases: TGCGCCAGCAGCCAGACGGGACAACGGGCCAACGTCCTGACTTTC. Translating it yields CASSQTGQRANVLTF.

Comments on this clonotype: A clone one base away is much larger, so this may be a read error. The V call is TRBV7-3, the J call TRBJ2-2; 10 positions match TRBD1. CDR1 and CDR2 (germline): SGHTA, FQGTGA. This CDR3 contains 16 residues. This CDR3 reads CASRLRQGAATGELFF. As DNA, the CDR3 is TGTGCCAGCCGCTTAAGACAGGGGGCTGCCACCGGGGAGCTGTTTTTT.

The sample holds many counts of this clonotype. The CDR3 DNA sequence: TGCAGTGCTAGCATTATAGGGGTGGCTAATGAAAAACTGTTTTTT. This gives the protein CSASIIGVANEKLFF. The V gene is TRBV20-1, the J gene TRBJ1-4, with D tentatively TRBD1 (5 bases). Germline CDR1 DFQATT, CDR2 SNEGSKA (reference sequence). V was trimmed by 3 bases and J by 3 bases, leaving 14 bases between them. The length of the CDR3 is 15 residues.